The entry that follows covers one T cell receptor beta chain sequence. Its antigen is currently not known. Base qualities are missing; no much larger clone stands one base away. From its cysteine to its phenylalanine, the CDR3 spans 13 amino acids. Only the CDR3 portion is preserved as DNA: 39 bases, with reading frame beginning at the first base. Taken from the germline V gene, the CDR1 and CDR2 loops are MGHDK and SYGVNS. The junction shows trimming of 7 bases on V and 8 bases on J, plus 12 bases between the germline ends. The data derive from a study of cytomegalovirus exposure and HLA in healthy donors (dated by TCRdb to between 2016 and 2019). As for the study more broadly: According to a later analysis, one platform produced both the roughly 110 validation repertoires and the 700 or so repertoires of the first cohort. The study combined high-throughput TCR immunosequencing, statistical association of individual TCRs with disease status, and machine learning to predict cytomegalovirus infection status. A separate validation cohort of approximately 130 different subjects was used in addition to the 666-subject first cohort. The study aimed to test whether signatures of past pathogen exposure could be identified by cataloging public T cell receptors. Study-level results and caveats: In vitro tests confirmed that a few of the cytomegalovirus-associated TCR beta chains recognize cytomegalovirus antigens. It was suggested by the authors that the approach could potentially be generalized to other disease states and immunological phenotypes. The study gave a list of 150 to 200 TCR beta chains associated with cytomegalovirus. A later analysis lacked HLA typing for the validation cohort, so it scored co-occurrence in that cohort across all 110 or so repertoires. The classifier was reported to diagnose cytomegalovirus status with high specificity and sensitivity in both the original and validation cohorts. While some public TCRs were present in many individuals, most TCR sequences turned up only very rarely across donors. Subsequent analysis determined that TCRs grouped into clusters in the first cohort also showed a tendency toward co-occurrence across the roughly 120 validation repertoires, and approximately 94% of cluster scores exceeded 0.

Separate from the approximately 700-subject first cohort, the validation cohort of 95 to 150 subjects was the group to which the donors belonged. Library preparation used the immunoSEQ multiplex PCR assay. The authors' analysis ran thus. To diagnose cytomegalovirus status from the catalog of TCR beta chain sequences, a statistical classification framework was built. This immuneACCESS table, as held by TCRdb, lists in-frame sequences with V and J called but not all clones. Of the missing ones, under half trace to an unresolved V gene in checked studies; the others have no known cause. The V and J calls and clone size come from that table; D and trimming were worked out from the DNA. The sample table contains 260,000 or so clones; only one count was recorded for around nine tenths of them. About 2.8% of the sample comes from the top ten.

What was sequenced was PBMCs. The TCR sequence derives from a young man in good health and CMV-seronegative. The chain is assembled from TRBV25-1 and TRBJ1-6, with TRBD1 as a weak D call on 6 bases. The CDR3 sequence is CASNRDLYSPLHF. The nucleotide sequence reads TGTGCCAGCAACAGGGATCTATATTCACCCCTCCACTTT.